Sequencing of this T cell receptor beta chain was carried out in a study of T cell repertoires in cytomegalovirus infection (dated 2019 in TCRdb). About the study as a whole: Peptide stimulations targeted recently identified HLA-C-restricted CMV epitopes, whose presentation resists viral immunomodulation, together with well-studied HLA-B-restricted epitopes. Donor HLA type was relevant to the analysis, because carriage of CMV infection together with the matching HLA type was indicated by public TCR beta signatures. On the study overall, not on this receptor specifically: Carriers of CMV infection plus the relevant HLA type were discriminated by the cumulative frequency of public TCR beta family members in the study cohort and in an independent roughly 320-donor cohort. The ex vivo response was dominated by HLA-C-restricted CMV-specific TCR beta clonotypes, which also provided the single most frequent clonotype in two of eight donors.

Data came from an Illumina HiSeq 1500. The raw public reads went through TCRdb reprocessing: fastp at Q25, MiXCR clone calling, in-frame beta chains kept. Under each unique CDR3 protein, matching rows form one entry showing the most common genes and DNA. In all, the sample holds about 770,000 distinct CDR3 sequences, and approximately 32% of those were seen once. The biggest ten clones account for over 10% of the sample. A note on this clonotype: The antigen it binds to is not known. An end of the junction does not agree with germline; a read error may underlie this.

Per the publication, the treatment or condition label means: in vitro stimulation with specific CMV peptide epitopes to enrich CMV-specific T cells. According to the germline V gene, CDR1 reads LGHNA and CDR2 reads YSLEER. From its cysteine to its phenylalanine, the CDR3 spans 14 amino acids. Just CDR3 DNA is preserved here, 42 bases in frame from base 1. This clonotype was sampled from a human donor in good health (CMV status not recorded). Some clones in this sample may be carry-over from other donors' samples. The source material was cultured CD8+ T cells from PBMCs, sampled from culture after CMV antigen stimulation. The rearrangement combines TRBV4-3 with TRBJ1-2; a tentative D match to TRBD1 spans 5 bases. The CDR3 region has the sequence CASSPGGWGNPDFF. The nucleotides read TGCGCCAGCAGCCCCGGCGGTTGGGGGAACCCGGATTTCTTC.